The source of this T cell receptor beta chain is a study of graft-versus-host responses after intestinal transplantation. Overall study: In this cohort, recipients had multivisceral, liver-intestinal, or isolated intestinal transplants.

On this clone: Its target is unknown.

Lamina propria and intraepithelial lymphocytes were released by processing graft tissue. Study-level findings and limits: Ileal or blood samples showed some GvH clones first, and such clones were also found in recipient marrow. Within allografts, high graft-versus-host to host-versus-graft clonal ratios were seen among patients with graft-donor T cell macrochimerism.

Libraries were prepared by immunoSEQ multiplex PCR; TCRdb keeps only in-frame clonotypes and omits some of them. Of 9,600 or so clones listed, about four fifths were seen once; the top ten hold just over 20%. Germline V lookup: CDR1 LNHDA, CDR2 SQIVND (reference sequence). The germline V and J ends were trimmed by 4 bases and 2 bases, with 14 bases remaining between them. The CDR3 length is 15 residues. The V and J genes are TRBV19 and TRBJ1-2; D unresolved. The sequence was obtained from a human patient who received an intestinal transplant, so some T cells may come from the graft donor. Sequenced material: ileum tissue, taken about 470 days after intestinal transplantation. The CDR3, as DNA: TGTGCCAGTAGTACCCAAATCACCGAGAACTATGGCTACACCTTC. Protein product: CASSTQITENYGYTF.